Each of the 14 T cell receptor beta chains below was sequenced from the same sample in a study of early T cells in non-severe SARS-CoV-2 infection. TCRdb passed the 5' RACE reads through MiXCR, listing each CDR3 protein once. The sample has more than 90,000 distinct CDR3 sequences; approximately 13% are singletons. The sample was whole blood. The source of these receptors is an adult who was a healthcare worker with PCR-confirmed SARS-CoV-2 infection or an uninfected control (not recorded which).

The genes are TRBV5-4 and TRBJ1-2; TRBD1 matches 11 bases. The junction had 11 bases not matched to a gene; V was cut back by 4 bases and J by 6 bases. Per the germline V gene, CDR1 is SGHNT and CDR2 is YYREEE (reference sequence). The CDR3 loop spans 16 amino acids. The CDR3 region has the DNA TGTGCCAGCAGCCTCGGACAGGGGGCGCCCCGGGATGGCTACACCTTC. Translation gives CASSLGQGAPRDGYTF.

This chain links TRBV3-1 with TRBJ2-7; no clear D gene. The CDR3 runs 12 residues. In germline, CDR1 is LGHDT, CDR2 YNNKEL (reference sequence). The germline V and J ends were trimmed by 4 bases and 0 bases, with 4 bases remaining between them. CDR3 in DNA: TGTGCCAGCAGCCGCCTCTCCTACGAGCAGTACTTC. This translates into CASSRLSYEQYF.

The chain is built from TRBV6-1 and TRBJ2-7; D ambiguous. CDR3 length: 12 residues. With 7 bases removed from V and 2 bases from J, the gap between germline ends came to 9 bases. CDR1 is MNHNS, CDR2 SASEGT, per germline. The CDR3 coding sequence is TGTGCCAGCACCGACACTACCTACGAGCAGTACTTC. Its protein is CASTDTTYEQYF.

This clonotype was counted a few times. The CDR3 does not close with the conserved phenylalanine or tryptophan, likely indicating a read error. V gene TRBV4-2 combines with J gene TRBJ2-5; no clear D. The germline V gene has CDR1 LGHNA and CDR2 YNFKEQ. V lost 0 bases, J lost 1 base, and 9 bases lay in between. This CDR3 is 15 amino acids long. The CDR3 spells CASSQDLLSQETQYL. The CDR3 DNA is TGTGCCAGCAGCCAAGATTTGTTGTCCCAAGAGACCCAGTACTTA.

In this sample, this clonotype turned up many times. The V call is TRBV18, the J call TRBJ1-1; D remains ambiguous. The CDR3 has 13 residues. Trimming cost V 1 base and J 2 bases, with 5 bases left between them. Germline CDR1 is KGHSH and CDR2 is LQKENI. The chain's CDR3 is CASSPRGNTEAFF. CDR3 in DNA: TGTGCCAGCTCACCACGGGGAAACACTGAAGCTTTCTTT.

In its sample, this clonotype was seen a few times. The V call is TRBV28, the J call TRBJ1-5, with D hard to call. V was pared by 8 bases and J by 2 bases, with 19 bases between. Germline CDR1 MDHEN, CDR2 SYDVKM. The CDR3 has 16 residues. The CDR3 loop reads CASLNLYGAGNQPQHF. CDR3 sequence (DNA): TGTGCCAGCTTAAATCTTTACGGCGCGGGCAATCAGCCCCAGCATTTT.

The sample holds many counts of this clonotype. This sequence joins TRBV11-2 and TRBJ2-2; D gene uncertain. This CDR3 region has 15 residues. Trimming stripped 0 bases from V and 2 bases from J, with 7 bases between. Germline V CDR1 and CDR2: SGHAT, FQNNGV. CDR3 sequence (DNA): TGTGCCAGCAGCTTAGAGGGCAGCAACACCGGGGAGCTGTTTTTT. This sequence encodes CASSLEGSNTGELFF.

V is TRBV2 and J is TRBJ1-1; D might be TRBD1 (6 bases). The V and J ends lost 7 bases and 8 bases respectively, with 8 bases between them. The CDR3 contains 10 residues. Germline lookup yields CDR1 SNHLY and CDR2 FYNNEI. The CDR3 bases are TGTGCCAGCATTACAGGGGAAGCTTTCTTT. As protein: CASITGEAFF.

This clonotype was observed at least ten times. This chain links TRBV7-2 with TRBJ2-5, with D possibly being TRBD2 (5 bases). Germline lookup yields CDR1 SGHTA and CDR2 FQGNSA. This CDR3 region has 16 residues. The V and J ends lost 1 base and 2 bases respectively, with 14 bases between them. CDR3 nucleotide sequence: TGTGCCAGCAGCTTAGGAGCCTATCGGGGACAAGAGACCCAGTACTTC. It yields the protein CASSLGAYRGQETQYF.

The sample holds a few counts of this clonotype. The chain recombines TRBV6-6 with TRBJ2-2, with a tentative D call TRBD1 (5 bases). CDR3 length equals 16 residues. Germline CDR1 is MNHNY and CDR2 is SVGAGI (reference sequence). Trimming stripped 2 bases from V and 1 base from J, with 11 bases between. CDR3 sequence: CASSYQGAGNTGELFF. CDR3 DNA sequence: TGTGCCAGCAGTTACCAAGGGGCAGGGAACACCGGGGAGCTGTTTTTT.

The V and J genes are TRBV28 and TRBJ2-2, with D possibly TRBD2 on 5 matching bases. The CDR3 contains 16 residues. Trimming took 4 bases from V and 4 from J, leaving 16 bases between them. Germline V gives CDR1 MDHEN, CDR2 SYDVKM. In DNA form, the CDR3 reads TGTGCCAGCAGTTCCGCTTGGCATGCGGGCACCGGGGAGCTGTTTTTT. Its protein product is CASSSAWHAGTGELFF.

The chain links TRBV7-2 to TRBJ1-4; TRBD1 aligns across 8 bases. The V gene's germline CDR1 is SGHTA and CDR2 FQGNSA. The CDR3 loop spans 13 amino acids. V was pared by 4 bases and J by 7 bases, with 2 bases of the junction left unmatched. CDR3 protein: CASSYGQGEKLFF. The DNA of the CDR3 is TGTGCCAGCAGCTACGGACAGGGTGAAAAACTGTTTTTT. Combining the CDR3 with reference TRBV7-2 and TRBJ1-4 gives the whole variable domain GAGVSQSPSNKVTEKGKDVELRCDPISGHTALYWYRQSLGQGLEFLIYFQGNSAPDKSGLPSDRFSAERTGGSVSTLTIQRTQQEDSAVYLCASSYGQGEKLFFGSGTQLSVL.

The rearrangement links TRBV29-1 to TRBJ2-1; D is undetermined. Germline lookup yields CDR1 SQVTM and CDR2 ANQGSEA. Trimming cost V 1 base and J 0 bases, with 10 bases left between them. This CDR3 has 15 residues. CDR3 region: CSVEVGWGSYNEQFF. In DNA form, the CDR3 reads TGCAGCGTTGAAGTAGGGTGGGGCTCCTACAATGAGCAGTTCTTC.

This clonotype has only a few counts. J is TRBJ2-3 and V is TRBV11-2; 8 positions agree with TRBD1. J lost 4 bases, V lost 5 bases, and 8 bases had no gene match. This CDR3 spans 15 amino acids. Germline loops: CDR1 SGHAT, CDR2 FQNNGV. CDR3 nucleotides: TGTGCCAGCAGCGTTGCCAGGGGGCTGGCAGATACGCAGTATTTT. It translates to CASSVARGLADTQYF.